Listed below are T cell receptor beta chains from one sample, sequenced in a study of regulatory T cells in long-lasting Graves disease. TCRdb re-derived calls from the multiplex PCR reads in MiXCR, one entry per CDR3 protein. The table has approximately 360,000 distinct CDR3 sequences, 20% to 25% seen once. Material: peripheral blood mononuclear cells (PBMCs), obtained when the disease was refractory, from a patient treated with antithyroid drugs. The source of these receptors is a woman between 35 and 50 years old with Graves disease. CDR3s include the opening cysteine and the closing phenylalanine or tryptophan. The D gene is left open where the match is weak. Clone size, where shown, is once, few, many, or a class for clones that have expanded.

d_call j_call v_call clone_size cdr3_nt cdr3_aa
. TRBJ2-1 TRBV11-1 once TGTGCCAGCAGCTTAGGTGCGGGTACCAATGAGCAGTTCTTC CASSLGAGTNEQFF
. TRBJ1-5 TRBV4-1 many TGCGCCAGCAGCCAAGATCCCTTGTGGGACACTAATCAGCCCCAGCATTTT CASSQDPLWDTNQPQHF
. TRBJ1-4 TRBV19 . TGTGCCAGTAGATCTCGGGGGCTCATCGCAACTAATGAAAAACTGTTTTTT CASRSRGLIATNEKLFF
. TRBJ2-4 TRBV28 many TGTGCCAGCAGTTTATGGGGGGGGGACCAAGACAGGGAACGAAACATTCAGTACTTC CASSLWGGDQDRERNIQYF
. TRBJ1-5 TRBV27 . TGTGCCAGCAGCAACCCGGGGGGGCCCCAGCATTTT CASSNPGGPQHF
TRBD2 TRBJ2-4 TRBV6-2/TRBV6-3 . TGTGCCAGCAGTTACGAGGGAGGGTCCAAAAACATTCAGTACTTC CASSYEGGSKNIQYF
. TRBJ2-7 TRBV11-2 . TGTGCCAGCAGCCGGACCAATAGCGGAAGCTACGAGCAGTACTTC CASSRTNSGSYEQYF
. TRBJ2-6 TRBV7-3 . TGTGCCAGCAGCCGGGGCAGGGCCAACGTCCTGACTTTC CASSRGRANVLTF
. TRBJ2-2 TRBV5-1 . TGCGCCAGCAGCCTCGACAGACCCACCGGGGAGCTGTTTTTT CASSLDRPTGELFF
TRBD1 TRBJ1-4 TRBV28 . TGTGCCAGCGGACAGGGGTCTAATGAAAAACTGTTTTTT CASGQGSNEKLFF
. TRBJ1-1 TRBV6-2/TRBV6-3 . TGTGCCAGCAGTTACTTTCGGGTTGATGGGGGCCCGAGGGGGAACACTGAAGCTTTCTTT CASSYFRVDGGPRGNTEAFF
. TRBJ2-7 TRBV12-3/TRBV12-4 many TGTGCCAGCAGCAAGGGACGGACCTACGAGCAGTACTTC CASSKGRTYEQYF
. TRBJ2-7 TRBV20-1 few TGCAGTGCAGGAGACGCCATAATCGAGCAGTACTTC CSAGDAIIEQYF
TRBD1 TRBJ2-2 TRBV6-1 few TGTGCCAGCACCCGAACAGGGGCGGTCACCGGGGAGCTGTTTTTT CASTRTGAVTGELFF
TRBD1 TRBJ1-6 TRBV12-3/TRBV12-4 few TGTGCCGCTGGGACAGGGGGCGTGGGGGGACCCCTCCACTTT CAAGTGGVGGPLHF
TRBD2 TRBJ2-7 TRBV12-3/TRBV12-4 many TGTGCCAGCAGTAGCGGGAGGGGGATGGACGAGCAGTACTTC CASSSGRGMDEQYF
. TRBJ1-5 TRBV10-3 few TGTGCCATCAGTGAGTCGGTCGGACAGAATAGCAATCAGCCCCAGCATTTT CAISESVGQNSNQPQHF
. TRBJ2-1 TRBV2 . TGTGCCAACACCGACTGGGGACCCAATGAGCAGTTCTTC CANTDWGPNEQFF